The clone carrying this TCR beta chain was seen more than once but under ten times. The antigen remains unidentified. V lost 0 bases and J lost 7; bases outside the gene matches: 9. This CDR3 comprises 16 residues. The germline V gene has CDR1 LGHNA and CDR2 YSLEER. This entry belongs to a study of human T cells and chemical hapten exposure. As for the study in general: Diphenylcyclopropenone was administered weekly to the scalp of patients throughout the roughly 24-week study. Small volume differences among pooled libraries mainly caused per-sample TCR yield variation. Findings and limits, study-wide: Compared to controls, expanded TCRs made significantly more large clusters of similar CDR3s.

Within the library, unique molecular identifiers were attached to each individual cDNA molecule. TCRdb re-derived calls from the RACE reads in MiXCR, one entry per CDR3 protein. The sample has around 250,000 distinct CDR3 sequences, approximately 8.4% seen once. Time point reported: pre-sensitization, week 0. Treatment denoted: therapeutic diphenylcyclopropenone sensitization with weekly scalp DPC. The TCR comes from a middle-aged woman with alopecia areata. Some clones in this sample may be carry-over from other donors' samples. V is TRBV4-3 and J is TRBJ2-4; 7 positions agree with TRBD1. Sequencing was performed on whole blood, taken in connection with sensitization to the hapten diphenylcyclopropenone (DPC). CDR3 in DNA: TGCGCCAGCAGCCAAGACTATGGTGTCAGGGGGAACATTCAGTACTTC. Translated, it gives CASSQDYGVRGNIQYF.